This T cell receptor beta chain was recovered during a study of blood T cell repertoires in COVID-19. Turning to the study itself: T cells, B-cell-depleted T cells, or PBMCs supplied cDNA or gDNA.

Germline values: CDR1 MDHEN, CDR2 SYDVKM. The CDR3 has 15 amino acids. V was trimmed by 3 bases and J by 2 bases, leaving 14 bases between them. Which cohort a participant joined came from the clinical history participants gave. Recovered Cohort 3 donors showed two negative PCRs, clearance, or symptom resolution. TCRdb keeps only in-frame clones here, not all; method: immunoSEQ multiplex PCR. The sample shows about 280,000 clones, about 90% of them seen only once. The origin of this receptor is a woman aged 55-69 years who had recovered from COVID-19. The specimen was PBMCs or T cells enriched from blood (not recorded which). The J gene is TRBJ2-7, the V gene TRBV28, with D uncertain. In nucleotides, the CDR3 is TGTGCCAGCAGTTTTGACTCTAAATCGACCTACGAGCAGTACTTC. It codes for CASSFDSKSTYEQYF.